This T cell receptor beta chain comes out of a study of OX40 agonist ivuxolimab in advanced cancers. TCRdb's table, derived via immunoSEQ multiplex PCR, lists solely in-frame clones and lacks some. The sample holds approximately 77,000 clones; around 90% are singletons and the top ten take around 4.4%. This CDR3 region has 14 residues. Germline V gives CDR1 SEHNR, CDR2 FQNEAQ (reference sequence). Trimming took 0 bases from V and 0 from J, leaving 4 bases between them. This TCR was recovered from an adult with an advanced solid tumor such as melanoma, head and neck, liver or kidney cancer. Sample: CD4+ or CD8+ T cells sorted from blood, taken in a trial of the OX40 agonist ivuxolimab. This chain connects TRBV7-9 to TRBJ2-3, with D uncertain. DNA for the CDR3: TGTGCCAGCAGCTTAGCGGGCAGCACAGATACGCAGTATTTT. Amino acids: CASSLAGSTDTQYF.